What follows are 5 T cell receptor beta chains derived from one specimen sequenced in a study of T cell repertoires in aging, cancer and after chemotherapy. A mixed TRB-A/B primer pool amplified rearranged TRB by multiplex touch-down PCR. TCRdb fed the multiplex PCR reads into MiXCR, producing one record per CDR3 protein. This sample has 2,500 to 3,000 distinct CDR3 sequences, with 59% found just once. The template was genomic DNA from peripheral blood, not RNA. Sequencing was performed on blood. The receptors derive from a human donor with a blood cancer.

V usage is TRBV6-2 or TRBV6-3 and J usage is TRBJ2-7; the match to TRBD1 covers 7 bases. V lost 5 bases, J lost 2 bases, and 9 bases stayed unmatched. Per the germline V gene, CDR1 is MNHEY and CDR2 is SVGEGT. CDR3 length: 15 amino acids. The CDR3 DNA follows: TGTGCCAGCAGTAGGAGTCGGACAGGAACCTACGAGCAGTACTTC. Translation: CASSRSRTGTYEQYF.

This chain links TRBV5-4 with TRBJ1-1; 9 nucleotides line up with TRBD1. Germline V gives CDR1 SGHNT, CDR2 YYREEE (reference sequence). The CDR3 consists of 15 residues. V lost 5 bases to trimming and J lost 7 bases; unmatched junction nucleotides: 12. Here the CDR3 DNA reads TGTGCCAGCAGTTACCCCGGGACAGGGTCTATTGAAGCTTTCTTT. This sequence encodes CASSYPGTGSIEAFF.

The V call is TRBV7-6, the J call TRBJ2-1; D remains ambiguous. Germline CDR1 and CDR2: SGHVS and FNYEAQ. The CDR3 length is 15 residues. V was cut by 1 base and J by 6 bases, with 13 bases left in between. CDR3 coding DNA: TGTGCCAGCAGCTTAGGGAGCGTCGGGTTCAATGAGCAGTTCTTC. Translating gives CASSLGSVGFNEQFF.

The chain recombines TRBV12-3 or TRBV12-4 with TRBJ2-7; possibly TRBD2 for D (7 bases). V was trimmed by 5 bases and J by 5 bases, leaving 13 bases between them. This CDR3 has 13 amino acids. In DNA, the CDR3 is TGTGCCAGCAGTCGAAGGGGGGGCAACGAGCAGTACTTC. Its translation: CASSRRGGNEQYF.

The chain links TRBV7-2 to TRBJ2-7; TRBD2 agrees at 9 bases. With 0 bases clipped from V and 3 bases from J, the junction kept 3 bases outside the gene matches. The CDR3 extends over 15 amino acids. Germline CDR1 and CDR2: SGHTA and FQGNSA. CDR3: CASSLASGSGYEQYF. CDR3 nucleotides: TGTGCCAGCAGCTTAGCTAGCGGGAGTGGCTACGAGCAGTACTTC. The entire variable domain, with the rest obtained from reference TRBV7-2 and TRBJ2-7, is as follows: GAGVSQSPSNKVTEKGKDVELRCDPISGHTALYWYRQSLGQGLEFLIYFQGNSAPDKSGLPSDRFSAERTGGSVSTLTIQRTQQEDSAVYLCASSLASGSGYEQYFGPGTRLTVT.